This T cell receptor beta chain derives from a study of T cell repertoires in ileal Crohn's disease. Across the study: Operated complications were stricturing disease (roughly 60%) and penetrating disease (around 39%).

Germline assignment: CDR1 MNHNS and CDR2 SASEGT. This CDR3 has 13 amino acids. Trimming cost V 8 bases and J 3 bases; bases outside gene matches: 4. Sequencing was performed with immunoSEQ multiplex PCR; in TCRdb, only in-frame clones are kept and a portion is missing. The table records approximately 4,000 clones, 69% of them present only once. The clonotype was recovered from an adult with Crohn's disease. V and J are TRBV6-1 and TRBJ2-1, with 7 bases lining up with TRBD1. The source material was ileal tissue. In nucleotides, the CDR3 is TGTGCCAGCGAGTGGACAGGCTACAATGAGCAGTTCTTC. The encoded protein is CASEWTGYNEQFF.